These 6 T cell receptor beta chains were all obtained from the same sample, sequenced in a study of blood T cells in healthy people across ages. Primers used in a second PCR of roughly 7 to 11 cycles were a sample-barcoded 5' primer and a J-beta primer mix. MiXCR, run by TCRdb on the 5' RACE reads, gives a single entry per CDR3 protein. The table lists around 800,000 distinct CDR3 sequences, around 62% of them singletons. Material for sequencing was blood. The receptor set was obtained from a young man in good health.

Turning to this clonotype: The junction does not match germline at one end; this may be a read error. For the CDR3, the DNA is TGTGCCGGCAGCCTAAGGGCACAGGGTGGCACTGAAGCTTTCTTT. Its translation is CAGSLRAQGGTEAFF. The J gene is TRBJ1-1, the V gene TRBV12-3 or TRBV12-4; perhaps TRBD1 as D (6 bases). This CDR3 is 15 amino acids long.

V usage is TRBV27 and J usage is TRBJ2-5, with 10 bases that match TRBD1. The junction had 13 bases not matched to a gene; V was cut back by 6 bases and J by 3 bases. The germline V gene has CDR1 MNHEY and CDR2 SMNVEV (reference sequence). The CDR3 has 17 amino acids. The CDR3 coding sequence is TGTGCCAGCAGCACCAGGGTCCGGGACAGGGGCGAAGAGACCCAGTACTTC. It yields the protein CASSTRVRDRGEETQYF.

In this sample, this clonotype turned up a few times. The chain combines TRBV6-2 or TRBV6-3 with TRBJ2-7, with TRBD2 matching 7 bases. V shed 7 bases, J shed 5 bases, and the junction held 8 bases outside the gene matches. CDR3 length: 13 amino acids. CDR1 is MNHEY, CDR2 SVGEGT, per germline. CDR3 sequence (DNA): TGTGCCAGCATCCAGTCGACTAGCAACGAGCAGTACTTC. This translates into CASIQSTSNEQYF.

This clonotype has a handful of counts. The chain employs TRBV27 and TRBJ2-7; D might be TRBD1 (5 bases). Germline CDR1 reads MNHEY; CDR2 reads SMNVEV (reference sequence). This CDR3 is built from 14 residues. Trimming took off 3 bases at V and 2 bases at J, with 11 bases between the two ends. CDR3 DNA: TGTGCCAGCAGTTTGTCGGTAGGGGCCTACGAGCAGTACTTC. As protein: CASSLSVGAYEQYF.

The V call is TRBV24-1, the J call TRBJ2-1; D is uncertain. Germline CDR1 and CDR2: KGHDR and SFDVKD. This CDR3 is 15 amino acids long. The V gene lost 5 bases and the J gene lost 1 base, with 11 bases spanning the gap. CDR3 nucleotide sequence: TGTGCCACCAGTGGTGACGGAGTATCCTACAATGAGCAGTTCTTC. This gives the protein CATSGDGVSYNEQFF.

A word on this clonotype: At one end the junction does not follow the germline gene, possibly because of a read error. The chain carries TRBV12-3 or TRBV12-4 and TRBJ2-5; D is undetermined. The CDR3 is 15 amino acids. This CDR3 reads CASSFSEDLGETQYF. In DNA, the CDR3 is TGTGCCAGTAGTTTTTCGGAAGACTTGGGAGAGACCCAGTACTTC.